The clone carrying this T cell receptor (beta chain) was counted at least ten times. What it binds is not known. The entry originates in a study of T cells after yellow fever vaccination. Study-wide results and caveats: The study re-detected most primary-vaccination clones after the booster (approximately 96% CD4, roughly 85% CD8).

A 5'RACE template-switching step, the method used to make TCR cDNA, added a universal primer site and UMIs. TCRdb re-derived calls from the 5' RACE reads in MiXCR, one entry per CDR3 protein. The data show about 630,000 distinct CDR3 sequences, about 12% seen once. Trimming removed 5 bases from V and 4 bases from J, with 15 bases in between. Germline-derived CDR1 and CDR2 are MNHNS and SASEGT. The CDR3 consists of 15 residues. The clonotype comes from a man younger than 45 who received the YFV17D yellow fever vaccine. This chain uses TRBV6-1 with TRBJ2-1, with a tentative D call TRBD1 (6 bases). The sample in question was PBMCs, obtained on the day of the yellow fever booster vaccination. CDR3 residues: CASSPGTFVYNEQFF. The CDR3 nucleotides read TGTGCCAGCAGTCCAGGGACATTTGTTTACAATGAGCAGTTCTTC.